This entry describes one TCR beta chain. Its specificity is unknown. Per the germline V gene, CDR1 is MNHNS and CDR2 is SASEGT. CDR3 length equals 14 residues. Trimming took off 0 bases at V and 7 bases at J, with 12 bases between the two ends. As part of library construction, unique molecular identifiers were attached to individual cDNA molecules. TCRdb fed the 5' RACE reads into MiXCR, producing one record per CDR3 protein. The table includes over 50,000 distinct CDR3 sequences, 10% to 15% detected once. The data originate from a study of early T cells in non-severe SARS-CoV-2 infection. General observations from the study: VDJdb matching skewed toward anti-spike CD8 responses, missing private and CD4 specificities.

The receptor comes from an adult who was a healthcare worker with PCR-confirmed SARS-CoV-2 infection or an uninfected control (not recorded which). The rearrangement uses TRBV6-1 and TRBJ1-1, with D unresolved. The sequenced material came from whole blood. DNA for the CDR3: TGTGCCAGCAGTGAAGCGTGGAGGACCGTTGAAGCTTTCTTT. Protein sequence: CASSEAWRTVEAFF.